The rows below give T cell receptor beta chains drawn from one sample of a study of a mutant IDH1 vaccine in newly diagnosed glioma. No antigen has been identified for these receptors. Clones were sequenced by immunoSEQ multiplex PCR, and TCRdb holds only the in-frame ones, with some missing. Among tens of thousands of clones, about 74% were seen once, and the ten largest hold over 4%. The starting material was PBMCs, obtained from a glioma patient whose treatment included an IDH1 peptide vaccine. These receptors were taken from a man aged 45-65 years with glioma. Both conserved end residues are part of each CDR3. Each record gives: clone size, V gene, D gene, J gene, CDR3 DNA, CDR3 protein. The D gene is left open where the match is weak. A row's size may be missing; if present it is once, few, many or a size class.

few,TRBV7-8,.,TRBJ2-5,TGTGCCAGCAGCTTAGTTGCAGGGGAAGAGACCCAGTACTTC,CASSLVAGEETQYF
once,TRBV6-5,.,TRBJ1-2,TGTGCCAGCAGTTACTCGGGGGGTTCAGATGGCTACACCTTC,CASSYSGGSDGYTF
.,TRBV4-1,.,TRBJ2-1,TGCGCCAGCAGCCAAGTAGAATCCAATGAGCAGTTCTTC,CASSQVESNEQFF
.,TRBV15,TRBD1,TRBJ2-7,TGTGCCACCAGCGCTCGACAGGGTCAGTACGAGCAGTACTTC,CATSARQGQYEQYF
.,TRBV5-1,.,TRBJ1-5,TGTGCCAGCAGCCCAGGGTTGAATCAGCCCCAGCATTTT,CASSPGLNQPQHF
.,TRBV7-2,TRBD2,TRBJ2-7,TGTGCCAGCAGCTTAGGGTGGGAGGGGAACTACGAGCAGTACTTC,CASSLGWEGNYEQYF
.,TRBV30,TRBD1,TRBJ1-2,TGTGCCTGGAGACCCACAGGGGGCGGCTATGGCTACACCTTC,CAWRPTGGGYGYTF
.,TRBV2,.,TRBJ1-1,TGTGCCAGCAGTGACCAGCAGAACACTGAAGCTTTCTTT,CASSDQQNTEAFF
once,TRBV29-1,.,TRBJ2-2,TGCAGCGCCGATCGGGGGAACACCGGGGAGCTGTTTTTT,CSADRGNTGELFF
.,TRBV5-6,.,TRBJ1-1,TGTGCCAGCAGAGGACTGGGGAACACTGAAGCTTTCTTT,CASRGLGNTEAFF
once,TRBV7-2,.,TRBJ1-4,TGTGCCAGCAGCTCCGACATGGAAAAACTGTTTTTT,CASSSDMEKLFF
.,TRBV6-5,.,TRBJ1-4,TGTGCCAGCAGCCGGAGAGGTATTGGAAATGAAAAACTGTTTTTT,CASSRRGIGNEKLFF
.,TRBV6-5,.,TRBJ1-1,TGTGCCAGCAGTTACTCGGGCCAGTACAACACTGAAGCTTTCTTT,CASSYSGQYNTEAFF
few,TRBV30,.,TRBJ1-6,TGTGCCTGGAGTGTATCCTCACCCCTCCACTTT,CAWSVSSPLHF
.,TRBV7-9,.,TRBJ1-3,TGTGCCAGCAGCTCTACCGGTACCAACAGGGACACCATATATTTT,CASSSTGTNRDTIYF
.,TRBV10-2,.,TRBJ1-2,TGCGCCAGCAGTGATCACAGGGTGAGGTATGGCTACACCTTC,CASSDHRVRYGYTF
few,TRBV10-2,.,TRBJ2-7,TGCGCCAGCAGTGGGAGTTGGAGCTCCTACGAGCAGTACTTC,CASSGSWSSYEQYF
.,TRBV25-1,.,TRBJ1-2,TGTGCCAGCAGTGTCGAAACTAACTATGGCTACACCTTC,CASSVETNYGYTF
few,TRBV2,.,TRBJ2-2,TGTGCCAGCAGTACGCAGGGGAGGATCGGGGAGCTGTTTTTT,CASSTQGRIGELFF
.,TRBV30,.,TRBJ1-2,TGTGCCTGGAGTGTAGGAGGGGGGGGCTACACCTTC,CAWSVGGGGYTF
.,TRBV29-1,.,TRBJ2-1,TGCAGCGTTGAGGGGGCCAGGGTTGAGCAGTTCTTC,CSVEGARVEQFF
few,TRBV2,.,TRBJ1-5,TGTGCCAGCAGTGAAGAGGCGGAGATGAGCAATCAGCCCCAGCATTTT,CASSEEAEMSNQPQHF
.,TRBV12-5,.,TRBJ1-6,TGTGCTAGTGGTTTAAAGGGTAAGGAGTCACCCCTCCACTTT,CASGLKGKESPLHF
.,TRBV29-1,.,TRBJ2-3,TGCAGCGTTGCTCCCTCGCAGGGGACAAGGGATACGCAGTATTTT,CSVAPSQGTRDTQYF
.,TRBV30,.,TRBJ1-2,TGTGCCTGGAGTATCAACAGGGTGGAAGGCTACACCTTC,CAWSINRVEGYTF